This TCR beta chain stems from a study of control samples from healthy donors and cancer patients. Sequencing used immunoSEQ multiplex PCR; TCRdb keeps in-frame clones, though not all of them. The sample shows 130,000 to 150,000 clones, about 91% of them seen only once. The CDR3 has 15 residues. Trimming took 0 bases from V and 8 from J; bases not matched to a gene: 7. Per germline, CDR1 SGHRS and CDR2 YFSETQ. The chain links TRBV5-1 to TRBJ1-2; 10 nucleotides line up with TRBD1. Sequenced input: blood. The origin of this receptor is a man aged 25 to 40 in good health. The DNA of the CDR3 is TGCGCCAGCAGCTTGGCGACAGGGGGCGCGGAAGGCTACACCTTC. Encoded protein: CASSLATGGAEGYTF.